The following is a T cell receptor (beta chain) sequence with its context. The data derive from a study of blood T cell repertoires in COVID-19. Study background: Sources were T cells, B-cell-depleted T cells, or PBMCs; the material itself was cDNA or gDNA.

The authors' processing: Reference gene primer amplification gave nucleated cell count estimates. Libraries were prepared by immunoSEQ multiplex PCR; TCRdb keeps only in-frame clonotypes and omits some of them. V and J calls and clone size are copied from that table; D and trimming were computed from the DNA. Among roughly 200,000 clones listed, almost 90% were seen once. The germline gives CDR1 SNHLY, CDR2 FYNNEI. The CDR3 extends over 15 amino acids. The V end lost 9 bases, the J end lost 3 bases, and 18 bases lay between the germline ends. This clonotype was sampled from a man in his late teens or twenties with active or convalescent COVID-19. This chain joins TRBV2 and TRBJ2-1, with D possibly matching TRBD2 (6 bases). The specimen sequenced was peripheral blood. Written as DNA, the CDR3 is TGTGCCAGTAAAACCGGGACTGGGATCTACAATGAGCAGTTCTTC. Encoded protein: CASKTGTGIYNEQFF.